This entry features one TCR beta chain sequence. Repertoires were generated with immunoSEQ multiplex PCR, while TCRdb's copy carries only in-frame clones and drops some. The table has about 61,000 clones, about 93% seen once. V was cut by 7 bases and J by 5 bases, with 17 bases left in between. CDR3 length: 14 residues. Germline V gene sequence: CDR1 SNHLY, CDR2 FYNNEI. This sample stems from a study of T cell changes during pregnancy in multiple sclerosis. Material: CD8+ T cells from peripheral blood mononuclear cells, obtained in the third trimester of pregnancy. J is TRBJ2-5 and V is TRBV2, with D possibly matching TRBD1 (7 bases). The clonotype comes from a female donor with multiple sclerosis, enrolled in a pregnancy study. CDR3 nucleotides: TGTGCCAGCAAACCAGGGGGGCGCGGTGAGACCCAGTACTTC. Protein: CASKPGGRGETQYF.